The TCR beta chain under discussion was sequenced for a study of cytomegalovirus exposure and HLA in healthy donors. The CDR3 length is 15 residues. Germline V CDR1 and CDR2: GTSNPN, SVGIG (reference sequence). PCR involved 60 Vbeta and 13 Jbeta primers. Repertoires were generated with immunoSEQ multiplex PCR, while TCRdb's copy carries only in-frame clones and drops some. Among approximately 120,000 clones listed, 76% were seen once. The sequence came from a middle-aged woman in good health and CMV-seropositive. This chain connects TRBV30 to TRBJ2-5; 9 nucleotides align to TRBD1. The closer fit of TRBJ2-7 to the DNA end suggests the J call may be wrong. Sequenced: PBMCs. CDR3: CAWSPRDRVSYEQYF. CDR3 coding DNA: TGTGCCTGGAGCCCTAGGGACAGGGTATCGTACGAGCAGTACTTC.